The 10 T cell receptor beta chains below come from one sample, sequenced in a study of cytomegalovirus exposure and HLA in healthy donors. Profiling relied on immunoSEQ multiplex PCR, and the TCRdb table lists in-frame clones only, not all of them. Among 70,000 or so clones listed, approximately 94% were seen once. The sequenced material came from PBMCs. These receptor sequences come from a woman aged 18 to 35 in good health and CMV-seropositive.

The rearrangement links TRBV5-1 to TRBJ1-2; D possibly corresponds to TRBD1 (6 bases). CDR3 size: 16 residues. Trimming took off 4 bases at V and 8 bases at J, with 24 bases between the two ends. Germline loops: CDR1 SGHRS, CDR2 YFSETQ. CDR3 DNA: TGCGCCAGCAGCCCCCCCGGGGGGCTCGCATGGGGAGGCTACACCTTC. Amino acids: CASSPPGGLAWGGYTF. The full variable domain, completed using reference TRBV5-1 and TRBJ1-2, is KAGVTQTPRYLIKTRGQQVTLSCSPISGHRSVSWYQQTPGQGLQFLFEYFSETQRNKGNFPGRFSGRQFSNSRSEMNVSTLELGDSALYLCASSPPGGLAWGGYTFGSGTRLTVV.

This clone was detected only once. The chain carries TRBV27 and TRBJ1-1, with TRBD1 identical over 11 bases. V shed 7 bases and J 1 base; nucleotides not matched to a gene: 20. Germline V gene data show CDR1 as MNHEY and CDR2 as SMNVEV (reference sequence). The CDR3 runs to 20 residues. The CDR3 reads CASNPTRGTRTGGRNTEAFF. As DNA, the CDR3 is TGTGCCAGCAATCCTACCCGCGGTACTAGGACAGGGGGCCGGAACACTGAAGCTTTCTTT.

V usage is TRBV7-9 and J usage is TRBJ1-2, with D unresolved. V lost 3 bases and J lost 2, with 7 bases in between. This CDR3 is built from 13 residues. The germline gives CDR1 SEHNR, CDR2 FQNEAQ (reference sequence). CDR3 loop: CASSLQQNYGYTF. As DNA, the CDR3 is TGTGCCAGCAGCTTGCAACAGAACTATGGCTACACCTTC.

This clone was counted a single time. The chain combines TRBV30 with TRBJ1-1, with D possibly matching TRBD1 (6 bases). V was pared by 3 bases and J by 5 bases, with 13 bases between. Germline CDR1 and CDR2: GTSNPN and SVGIG (reference sequence). This CDR3 spans 13 amino acids. The CDR3 region is CAWRRGARTEAFF. DNA for the CDR3: TGTGCCTGGAGGCGGGGGGCCAGGACTGAAGCTTTCTTT.

The V and J genes are TRBV18 and TRBJ2-7; possible D gene TRBD1, 5 bases. V lost 6 bases and J 0 bases, leaving 15 bases between the germline ends. Germline CDR1 reads KGHSH; CDR2 reads LQKENI. The CDR3 is 15 residues long. The CDR3 bases are TGTGCCAGCTCCCAGGACACCCCTCTCTCCTACGAGCAGTACTTC. This translates into CASSQDTPLSYEQYF.

The gene calls are TRBV2 and TRBJ2-5, with D perhaps TRBD1 (6 bases). The V end was cut by 2 bases, the J end by 4 bases, with 11 bases between. Germline assignment: CDR1 SNHLY and CDR2 FYNNEI. The CDR3 length is 14 residues. The CDR3 here is CASSELVRGETQYF. CDR3 nucleotides: TGTGCCAGCAGTGAATTGGTCAGGGGAGAGACCCAGTACTTC.

J is TRBJ2-3 and V is TRBV7-6; D perhaps matches TRBD2 (6 bases). V dropped 3 bases and J dropped 4 bases, with 20 bases sitting between them. The CDR3 is 17 residues long. Germline-derived CDR1 and CDR2 are SGHVS and FNYEAQ. CDR3 region: CASSLGDLGRVADTQYF. The CDR3, as DNA: TGTGCCAGCAGCTTGGGGGACTTGGGGCGGGTGGCAGATACGCAGTATTTT.

The chain carries TRBV27 and TRBJ1-1; TRBD1 matches at 12 bases. V lost 5 bases, J lost 5 bases, and 12 bases stayed unmatched. From germline, CDR1 is MNHEY and CDR2 SMNVEV (reference sequence). CDR3 length: 17 residues. The CDR3 is CASSLTGTGGVRTEAFF. Written as DNA, the CDR3 is TGTGCCAGCAGTCTCACCGGGACAGGGGGCGTTCGGACTGAAGCTTTCTTT.

CDR3 bases: TGCAGCGTCGCCGGGTTAGCGGGAGCCTACAATGAGCAGTTCTTC. The encoded protein is CSVAGLAGAYNEQFF. This chain uses TRBV29-1 with TRBJ2-1, with 9 bases matching TRBD2. CDR3 length: 15 amino acids. The J segment lost 2 bases and the V segment lost 6 bases, leaving 8 bases of the junction unmatched. Germline V lookup: CDR1 SQVTM, CDR2 ANQGSEA.

This chain joins TRBV4-2 and TRBJ2-1, with 8 bases aligning to TRBD2. The CDR3 spans 19 residues. Trimming took 0 bases from V and 8 from J; bases not matched to a gene: 18. Per the germline V gene, CDR1 is LGHNA and CDR2 is YNFKEQ. The CDR3 nucleotides read TGTGCCAGCAGCCAAGAAACTAGCGGAGCGGCCCACCTGTGGTATGAGCAGTTCTTC. Amino acids: CASSQETSGAAHLWYEQFF.